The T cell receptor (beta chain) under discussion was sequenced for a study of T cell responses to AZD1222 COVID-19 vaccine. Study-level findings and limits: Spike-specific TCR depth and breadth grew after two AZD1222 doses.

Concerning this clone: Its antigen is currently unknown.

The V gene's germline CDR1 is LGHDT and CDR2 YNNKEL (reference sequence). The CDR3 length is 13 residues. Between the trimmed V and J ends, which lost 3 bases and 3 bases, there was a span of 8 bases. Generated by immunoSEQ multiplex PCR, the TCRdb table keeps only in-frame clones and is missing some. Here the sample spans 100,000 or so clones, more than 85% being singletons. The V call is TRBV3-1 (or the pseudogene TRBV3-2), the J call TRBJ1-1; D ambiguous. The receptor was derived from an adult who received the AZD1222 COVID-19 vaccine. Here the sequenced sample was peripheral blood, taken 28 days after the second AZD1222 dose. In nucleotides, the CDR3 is TGTGCCAGCAGCCAGGGCAGATACACTGAAGCTTTCTTT. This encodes CASSQGRYTEAFF.